The next 4 T cell receptor beta chains were all read from a single sample in a study of technical replicates of blood from a few donors. Only in-frame clones appear in the TCRdb table, and some are missing; sequencing was by immunoSEQ multiplex PCR. The sample has 60,000 to 90,000 clones, around 97% seen once; the top ten hold approximately 0.2%. The sequenced sample consisted of T cells isolated from PBMCs. These receptor sequences come from a human donor in good health.

The chain joins TRBV20-1 to TRBJ2-7; 7 bases line up with TRBD1. From germline, CDR1 is DFQATT and CDR2 SNEGSKA (reference sequence). The CDR3 is 11 residues long. V lost 4 bases to trimming and J lost 4 bases; unmatched junction nucleotides: 1. The CDR3 nucleotides read TGCAGTGCTACGACAGGGTACGAGCAGTACTTC. It translates to CSATTGYEQYF.

This chain links TRBV30 with TRBJ1-1; D not resolved. The V gene's germline CDR1 is GTSNPN and CDR2 SVGIG (reference sequence). The V end was cut by 5 bases, the J end by 4 bases, with 8 bases between. This CDR3 region has 11 residues. CDR3 coding DNA: TGTGCCTGGCAGGCCGGCACTGAAGCTTTCTTT. Protein product: CAWQAGTEAFF. Combining the CDR3 with reference TRBV30 and TRBJ1-1 gives the whole variable domain SQTIHQWPATLVQPVGSPLSLECTVEGTSNPNLYWYRQAAGRGLQLLFYSVGIGQISSEVPQNLSASRPQDRQFILSSKKLLLSDSGFYLCAWQAGTEAFFGQGTRLTVV.

This chain uses TRBV18 with TRBJ2-1; D is perhaps TRBD2 (5 bases). The CDR3 consists of 14 residues. Germline CDR1 reads KGHSH; CDR2 reads LQKENI. V gave up 2 bases and J gave up 5 bases, with 10 bases separating them. The DNA of the CDR3 is TGTGCCAGCTCACCAATAGGACTTGACAATGAGCAGTTCTTC. It specifies CASSPIGLDNEQFF.

The gene calls are TRBV7-8 and TRBJ1-4, with D possibly being TRBD1 (6 bases). CDR1 is SGHVS and CDR2 is FQNEAQ in the germline V gene. V was trimmed by 2 bases and J by 4 bases, leaving 14 bases between them. The CDR3 spans 16 residues. The CDR3 sequence is CASSLKRDTHNEKLFF. The CDR3 nucleotides read TGTGCCAGCAGCTTAAAAAGGGACACCCATAATGAAAAACTGTTTTTT.